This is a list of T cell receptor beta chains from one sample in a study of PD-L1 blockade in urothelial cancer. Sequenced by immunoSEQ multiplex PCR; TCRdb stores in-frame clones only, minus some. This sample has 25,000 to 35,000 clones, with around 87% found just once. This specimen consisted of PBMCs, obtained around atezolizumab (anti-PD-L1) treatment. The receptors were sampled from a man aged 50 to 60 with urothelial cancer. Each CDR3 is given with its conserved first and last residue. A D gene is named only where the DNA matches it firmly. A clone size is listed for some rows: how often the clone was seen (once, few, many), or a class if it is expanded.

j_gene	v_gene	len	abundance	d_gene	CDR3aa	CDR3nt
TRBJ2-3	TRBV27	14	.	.	CASRATARGSTQYF	TGTGCCAGCAGAGCGACGGCGCGGGGTTCGACGCAGTATTTT
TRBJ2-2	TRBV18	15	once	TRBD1	CASSRRQGNTGELFF	TGTGCCAGCTCCCGCAGACAGGGCAACACCGGGGAGCTGTTTTTT
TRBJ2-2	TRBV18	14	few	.	CASSPPWATGELFF	TGTGCCAGCTCACCACCTTGGGCAACCGGGGAGCTGTTTTTT
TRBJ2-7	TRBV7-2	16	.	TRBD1	CASSLAIGDRGGEQYF	TGTGCCAGCAGCTTAGCCATTGGGGACAGGGGAGGCGAGCAGTACTTC
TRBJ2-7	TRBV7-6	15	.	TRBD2	CASSLGLAGVYEQYF	TGTGCCAGCAGCTTAGGACTAGCGGGTGTCTACGAGCAGTACTTC
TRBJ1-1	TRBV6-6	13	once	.	CASSQGWNTEAFF	TGTGCCAGCAGCCAGGGTTGGAACACTGAAGCTTTCTTT
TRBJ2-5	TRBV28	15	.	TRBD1	CASSSPATGSETQYF	TGTGCCAGCAGTTCCCCAGCGACAGGGTCTGAGACCCAGTACTTC
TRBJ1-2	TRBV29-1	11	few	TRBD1	CSVHTGVGYTF	TGCAGCGTTCATACAGGGGTGGGCTACACCTTC
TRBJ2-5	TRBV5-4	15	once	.	CASSAGQPMAKTQYF	TGTGCCAGCAGCGCGGGACAGCCCATGGCAAAGACCCAGTACTTC
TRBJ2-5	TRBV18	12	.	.	CASSPEETAQYF	TGTGCCAGCTCACCAGAAGAAACTGCCCAGTACTTC
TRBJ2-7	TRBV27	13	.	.	CASIGGASYEQYF	TGTGCCAGCATAGGAGGGGCCTCCTACGAGCAGTACTTC
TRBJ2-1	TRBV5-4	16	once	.	CASSLETQAPYNEQFF	TGTGCCAGCAGCTTGGAAACGCAAGCCCCTTACAATGAGCAGTTCTTC
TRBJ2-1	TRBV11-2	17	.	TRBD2	CASSLDHSGSSYNEQFF	TGTGCCAGCAGCTTAGATCATAGCGGGAGCTCCTACAATGAGCAGTTCTTC
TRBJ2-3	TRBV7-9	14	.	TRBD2	CASSPLAGVDTQYF	TGTGCCAGCAGCCCCTTGGCGGGAGTAGATACGCAGTATTTT
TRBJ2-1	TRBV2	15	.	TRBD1	CALGGQGAGYNEQFF	TGTGCCTTAGGTGGTCAGGGGGCCGGGTACAATGAGCAGTTCTTC
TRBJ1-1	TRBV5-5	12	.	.	CASRNTGSEAFF	TGTGCCAGCAGAAATACAGGGTCTGAAGCTTTCTTT
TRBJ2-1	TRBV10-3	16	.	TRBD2	CAISGGLAGGSNEQFF	TGTGCCATCAGTGGGGGACTAGCGGGGGGATCGAATGAGCAGTTCTTC
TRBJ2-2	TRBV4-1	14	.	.	CASSPRAGTGELFF	TGCGCCAGCAGCCCCCGTGCGGGGACCGGGGAGCTGTTTTTT
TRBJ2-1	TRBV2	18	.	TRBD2	CASAWGTSGGRAYNEQFF	TGTGCCAGCGCCTGGGGGACTAGCGGGGGGAGGGCCTACAATGAGCAGTTCTTC
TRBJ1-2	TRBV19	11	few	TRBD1	CASIHRGGYTF	TGTGCCAGTATTCACAGGGGAGGCTACACCTTC
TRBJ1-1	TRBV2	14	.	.	CASSEDTSNTEAFF	TGTGCCAGCAGTGAAGATACATCGAACACTGAAGCTTTCTTT
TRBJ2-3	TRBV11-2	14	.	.	CASSLQASTDTQYF	TGTGCCAGCAGCTTGCAAGCGAGCACAGATACGCAGTATTTT
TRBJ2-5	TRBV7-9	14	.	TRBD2	CASSLRREIETQYF	TGTGCCAGCAGCTTGAGGCGGGAGATTGAGACCCAGTACTTC
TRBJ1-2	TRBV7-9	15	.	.	CASSLALASSGGYTF	TGTGCCAGCAGCTTAGCGTTGGCCTCATCGGGTGGCTACACCTTC
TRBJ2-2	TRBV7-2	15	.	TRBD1	CADVGTGRNTGELFF	TGTGCCGACGTAGGGACAGGGCGGAACACCGGGGAGCTGTTTTTT
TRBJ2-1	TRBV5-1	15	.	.	CASSLSGGSDNEQFF	TGCGCCAGCAGCTTGTCGGGGGGCTCAGACAATGAGCAGTTCTTC
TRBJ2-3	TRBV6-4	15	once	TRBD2	CASSPLAGGRDTQYF	TGTGCCAGCAGCCCACTAGCGGGGGGGCGAGATACGCAGTATTTT
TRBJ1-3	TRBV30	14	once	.	CAWSVGGVGNTIYF	TGTGCCTGGAGTGTAGGGGGTGTTGGAAACACCATATATTTT
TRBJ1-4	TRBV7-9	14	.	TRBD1	CASSHGQEHEKLFF	TGTGCCAGCAGCCATGGACAGGAGCATGAAAAACTGTTTTTT
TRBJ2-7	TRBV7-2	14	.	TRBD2	CASHQRLAGKKQYF	TGTGCCAGCCATCAACGACTAGCGGGAAAAAAGCAGTACTTC
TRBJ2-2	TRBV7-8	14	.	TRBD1	CASSPRTGLGELFF	TGTGCCAGCAGCCCACGGACAGGGCTCGGGGAGCTGTTTTTT
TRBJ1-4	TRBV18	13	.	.	CASSPGANEKLFF	TGTGCCAGCTCACCAGGGGCAAATGAAAAACTGTTTTTT
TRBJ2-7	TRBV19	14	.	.	CAGYASRVSYEQYF	TGTGCCGGTTACGCCAGCCGGGTCTCCTACGAGCAGTACTTC
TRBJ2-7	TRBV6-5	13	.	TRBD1	CASRRQGPYEQYF	TGTGCCAGCAGACGACAGGGGCCCTACGAGCAGTACTTC
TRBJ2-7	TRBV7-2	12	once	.	CAEGQGSYEQYF	TGTGCCGAGGGGCAGGGGTCCTACGAGCAGTACTTC
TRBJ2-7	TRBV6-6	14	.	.	CASSLDYTVVEQYF	TGTGCCAGCAGTCTAGATTACACGGTGGTCGAGCAGTACTTC
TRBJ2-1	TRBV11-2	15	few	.	CASSSLEPLYNEQFF	TGTGCCAGCAGCTCCTTGGAGCCGCTATACAATGAGCAGTTCTTC
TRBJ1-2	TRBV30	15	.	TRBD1	CAWSPLGQVMNGYTF	TGTGCCTGGAGCCCCCTAGGACAGGTTATGAATGGCTACACCTTC
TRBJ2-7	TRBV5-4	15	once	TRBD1	CASSRGTGGAYEQYF	TGTGCCAGCAGCCGCGGGACAGGGGGAGCCTACGAGCAGTACTTC
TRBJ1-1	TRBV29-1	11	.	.	CSGGVGTEAFF	TGCAGCGGGGGGGTGGGGACTGAAGCTTTCTTT
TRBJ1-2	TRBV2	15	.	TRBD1	CASRGGQGSSYGYTF	TGTGCCAGCAGGGGAGGACAGGGCTCAAGCTATGGCTACACCTTC
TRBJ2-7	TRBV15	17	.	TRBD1	CATSRRDRGRWTYEQYF	TGTGCCACCAGCAGACGGGACAGGGGGCGCTGGACCTACGAGCAGTACTTC
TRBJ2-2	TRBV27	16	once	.	CASSLNSGSLTGELFF	TGTGCCAGCAGTTTGAATTCGGGTAGCCTGACCGGGGAGCTGTTTTTT
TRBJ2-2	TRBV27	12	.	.	CASSLNGGELFF	TGTGCCAGCAGTTTAAACGGCGGGGAGCTGTTTTTT
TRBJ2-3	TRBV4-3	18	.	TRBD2	CASSQTAGGGTSTDTQYF	TGCGCCAGCAGCCAAACTGCCGGGGGGGGAACTAGCACAGATACGCAGTATTTT
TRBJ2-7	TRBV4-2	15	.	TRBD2	CASSQDRTSAYEQYF	TGTGCCAGCAGCCAAGATAGGACTAGCGCCTACGAGCAGTACTTC
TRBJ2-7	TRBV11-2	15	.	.	CASSYRDNAWGEQYF	TGTGCCAGCAGCTACCGGGACAACGCTTGGGGCGAGCAGTACTTC
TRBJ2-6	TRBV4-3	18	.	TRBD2	CASSQEQAGGSGANVLTF	TGCGCCAGCAGCCAAGAACAAGCGGGAGGGTCTGGGGCCAACGTCCTGACTTTC
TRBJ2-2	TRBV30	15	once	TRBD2	CAWSAGLSGAGELFF	TGTGCCTGGAGTGCGGGGCTCAGCGGGGCCGGGGAGCTGTTTTTT
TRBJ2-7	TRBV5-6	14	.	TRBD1	CASSQGTGGNEQYF	TGTGCCAGCAGCCAGGGGACAGGGGGGAACGAGCAGTACTTC
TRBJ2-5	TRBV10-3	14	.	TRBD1	CAIIRTGRRETQYF	TGTGCCATCATTAGGACAGGGAGGAGGGAGACCCAGTACTTC
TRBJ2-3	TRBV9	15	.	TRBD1	CASSLRQGVQDTQYF	TGTGCCAGCAGCCTTCGACAGGGGGTACAAGATACGCAGTATTTT